The 11 T cell receptor beta chains in this list originate from one sample, sequenced in a study of shared clonotypes between healthy human individuals. TCRdb's table, derived via immunoSEQ multiplex PCR, lists solely in-frame clones and lacks some. This sample has 2 million to 3 million clones, with 93% found just once. The specimen was naive CD4+ T cells from PBMCs. Noted subset: CD45RA+ positively selected. Receptors were obtained from a man aged 18 to 29 in good health. Some clones in this sample may be carry-over from other donors' samples.

This clone has only one observation. The chain combines TRBV9 with TRBJ1-1; TRBD1 matches at 7 bases. This CDR3 is 16 amino acids long. CDR1 is SGDLS and CDR2 is YYNGEE in the germline V gene. Trimming cost V 3 bases and J 3 bases; bases outside gene matches: 11. The CDR3 DNA reads TGTGCCAGCAGCGGACATGACAGGGCCGTGTACACTGAAGCTTTCTTT. Its protein is CASSGHDRAVYTEAFF.

The chain links TRBV30 to TRBJ2-3; TRBD1 is a possible D gene (6 bases). The V end was cut by 0 bases, the J end by 13 bases, with 17 bases between. This CDR3 comprises 13 residues. CDR1 GTSNPN and CDR2 SVGIG come from the germline V gene (reference sequence). CDR3 residues: CAWSVRLRQGKYF. CDR3 bases: TGTGCCTGGAGTGTACGGTTGCGGCAGGGGAAGTATTTT.

The chain carries TRBV7-9 and TRBJ2-1; TRBD1 matches at 7 bases. The CDR3 has 15 residues. The V and J ends lost 6 bases and 3 bases, in that order; junction bases with no gene match: 8. The germline V gene has CDR1 SEHNR and CDR2 FQNEAQ (reference sequence). The CDR3: CASRRGQTNYNEQFF. The CDR3 DNA is TGTGCCAGCAGAAGGGGACAGACCAACTACAATGAGCAGTTCTTC.

This clone was observed a single time. The rearrangement joins TRBV13 to TRBJ2-7; D is unresolved. Germline V gene data show CDR1 as PRHDT and CDR2 as FYEKMQ (reference sequence). Trimming left V 0 bases short and J 0 bases short, with 9 bases between. The CDR3 has 15 amino acids. This CDR3 is CASSLGRLDSYEQYF. The DNA of the CDR3 is TGTGCCAGCAGCTTAGGACGACTCGACTCCTACGAGCAGTACTTC.

The gene calls are TRBV7-6 and TRBJ2-1; 10 bases are shared with TRBD2. CDR1 is SGHVS and CDR2 is FNYEAQ in the germline V gene. The CDR3 totals 14 residues. After removal of 4 bases from V and 8 bases from J, the junction contained 5 bases not matched to a gene. The CDR3 here is CASSSLAGRYEQFF. In nucleotides, the CDR3 is TGTGCCAGCAGCTCACTAGCGGGAAGGTATGAGCAGTTCTTC.

A single count supports this clone. The V gene is TRBV11-3, the J gene TRBJ2-1; 11 nucleotides line up with TRBD2. This CDR3 is 16 amino acids long. The ends lost 4 bases at V and 3 bases at J; junction bases unmatched: 5. Germline CDR1 SGHNT, CDR2 YENEEA. CDR3 nucleotide sequence: TGTGCCAGCAGCTCCGGGACTAGCGGAAGCTACAATGAGCAGTTCTTC. Encoded protein: CASSSGTSGSYNEQFF.

The chain combines TRBV27 with TRBJ1-1; D may be TRBD1 (6 bases). Germline V gene sequence: CDR1 MNHEY, CDR2 SMNVEV (reference sequence). This CDR3 region has 15 residues. V lost 5 bases and J lost 4, with 17 bases in between. CDR3 region: CASSLGAVGSTEAFF. In DNA, the CDR3 is TGTGCCAGCAGTCTGGGGGCAGTTGGGAGCACTGAAGCTTTCTTT.

DNA of the CDR3: TGCGCCAGCAGCCCAGCCAGATCCTCCTACGAGCAGTACTTC. Its translation is CASSPARSSYEQYF. This chain joins TRBV5-1 and TRBJ2-7; D gene ambiguous. Between the trimmed V and J ends, which lost 4 bases and 0 bases, there was a span of 11 bases. Germline V gene lookup returns CDR1 SGHRS and CDR2 YFSETQ. The CDR3 runs to 14 residues.

The V and J genes are TRBV4-1 and TRBJ2-4, with TRBD2 as a possible D gene (7 bases). This CDR3 is 16 amino acids long. Deletions cut 3 bases from V and 1 base from J, with 13 bases between. Germline V gene sequence: CDR1 MGHRA, CDR2 YSYEKL. CDR3 coding DNA: TGCGCCAGCAGCCAGATACAGGGAGGGGCCAAAAACATTCAGTACTTC. Its translation: CASSQIQGGAKNIQYF.

The chain has TRBV27 and TRBJ1-2; D possibly corresponds to TRBD1 (5 bases). The CDR3 is 13 amino acids. The V end was cut by 5 bases, the J end by 7 bases, with 14 bases between. The germline V gene has CDR1 MNHEY and CDR2 SMNVEV (reference sequence). CDR3 loop: CASSLETGGGYTF. The CDR3 DNA is TGTGCCAGCAGTCTTGAAACAGGAGGTGGCTACACCTTC.

The CDR3 reads CASSYSQGGDTQYF. The CDR3 bases are TGTGCCAGCAGTTACAGTCAGGGTGGCGATACGCAGTATTTT. The chain couples TRBV6-5 to TRBJ2-3; tentative D call: TRBD1 (5 bases). CDR1 is MNHEY, CDR2 SVGAGI, per germline. Trimming left V 2 bases short and J 6 bases short, with 12 bases between. The CDR3 has 14 amino acids.